This T cell receptor beta chain was sequenced in a study of control samples from healthy donors and cancer patients. The table came from immunoSEQ multiplex PCR; TCRdb's copy has only in-frame clones and leaves some out. This sample has about 190,000 clones, with about 91% found just once. CDR1 SGHDN and CDR2 FVKESK come from the germline V gene. V dropped 4 bases and J dropped 0 bases, with 7 bases sitting between them. CDR3 length: 13 residues. The material sequenced was blood. The sequence was collected from a man between 25 and 39 years old in good health. The rearrangement joins TRBV14 to TRBJ2-7; no reliable D call. The CDR3 protein is CASSRYSSYEQYF. Here the CDR3 DNA reads TGTGCCAGCAGCCGCTATAGCTCCTACGAGCAGTACTTC.